This T cell receptor (beta chain) was retrieved from a study of control samples from healthy donors and cancer patients. The CDR3 contains 13 residues. V gave up 6 bases and J gave up 7 bases, with 15 bases separating them. The germline V gene has CDR1 MNHEY and CDR2 SMNVEV (reference sequence). The repertoire was sequenced with immunoSEQ multiplex PCR; TCRdb's copy has only in-frame clones and lacks some. Among roughly 120,000 clones listed, around 96% were seen once. This clonotype was obtained from a man aged 30 to 45 in good health. Sequenced input: blood. The rearrangement links TRBV27 to TRBJ1-2, with D tentatively TRBD1 (6 bases). CDR3 amino acids: CASSLGGSGGYTF. For the CDR3, the DNA is TGTGCCAGCAGCTTAGGGGGGTCAGGTGGCTACACCTTC.